This TCR beta chain was recorded in a study of blood T cells in healthy people across ages. The CDR3 length is 13 residues. V was trimmed by 7 bases and J by 11 bases, leaving 15 bases between them. A second PCR, run for about 7 to 11 cycles, used a sample-barcoded 5' primer plus a J-beta primer mix. Each CDR3 protein is one row after TCRdb ran MiXCR on the 5' RACE reads. The table records about 970,000 distinct CDR3 sequences, 45% to 60% of them present only once. The chain recombines TRBV12-3 or TRBV12-4 with TRBJ1-6; D remains ambiguous. This TCR was recovered from an older woman in good health. Source material: blood. CDR3 residues: CASTWGSTTPLHF. The CDR3 coding sequence is TGTGCCAGCACCTGGGGTAGTACAACACCCCTCCACTTT.